This T cell receptor beta chain derives from a study of cytomegalovirus exposure and HLA in healthy donors. Study-wide findings and caveats: Despite most TCR sequences being rare, some public TCRs occurred in many donors. Investigators reported 150 to 200 TCR beta chains as tied to cytomegalovirus. A classifier reportedly called cytomegalovirus status with high sensitivity and specificity.

Some clones are missing from TCRdb's copy, which holds only in-frame ones; the method was immunoSEQ multiplex PCR. The sample carries about 260,000 clones, around 91% recorded once. About this clone: Its specificity is unknown.

Sequencing input: PBMCs. The clonotype originates from a woman aged 25 to 45 in good health and CMV-seronegative.

Written as DNA, the CDR3 is TGTGCCAGCAGTGGATGGACAGGGCTACAGTACGAGCAGTACTTC. This codes for CASSGWTGLQYEQYF. The V gene is TRBV6-1, the J gene TRBJ2-7; 8 positions match TRBD1. The germline CDR1 and CDR2 sequences are MNHNS and SASEGT. The CDR3 length is 15 residues. The V and J ends lost 4 bases and 4 bases, in that order; junction bases with no gene match: 9.